The clone carrying this T cell receptor (beta chain) was seen repeatedly, ten times or more. Its target is unknown. The data derive from a study of human T cells and chemical hapten exposure. CDR1 DFQATT and CDR2 SNEGSKA come from the germline V gene (reference sequence). CDR3 size: 15 residues. The ends lost 1 base at V and 7 bases at J; junction bases unmatched: 11. MiXCR was run by TCRdb on the RACE reads, yielding one entry per CDR3 protein. The repertoire has about 49,000 distinct CDR3 sequences, roughly 9.5% of them found once; the top ten carry approximately 4.5%. Time point: patch test 1, 2 weeks after DPC sensitization. Sample treatment: therapeutic diphenylcyclopropenone sensitization with weekly scalp DPC. Study-wide findings and caveats: The immune response of these alopecia patients might not match healthy individuals'.

This chain joins TRBV20-1 and TRBJ2-7; 9 bases align to TRBD2. This specimen consisted of whole blood, obtained in connection with sensitization to the hapten diphenylcyclopropenone (DPC). The receptor was derived from a woman aged 45-60 years with alopecia areata. Some clones in this sample may be carry-over from other donors' samples. The CDR3 coding sequence is TGCAGTGCTAGAGTGGTTTTAGCGGGAGCGCGAGAGCAGTACTTC. This sequence encodes CSARVVLAGAREQYF.